This T cell receptor beta chain was sequenced in a study of cytomegalovirus exposure and HLA in healthy donors. Study outcomes and limitations: The study assumed roughly uniform donor sequencing depth for presence/absence analyses.

V was trimmed by 6 bases and J by 1 base, leaving 15 bases between them. CDR3 length: 14 amino acids. CDR1 and CDR2 from the germline V gene are SQVTM and ANQGSEA. This clone showed up just once. Its antigen remains unknown. The PCR was carried out with 60 Vbeta primers and 13 Jbeta primers. Sequencing was performed with immunoSEQ multiplex PCR; in TCRdb, only in-frame clones are kept and a portion is missing. The sample contains more than 200,000 clones, about 79% of which appear only once. Material: PBMCs. The sequence derives from a man between 18 and 35 years old in good health and CMV-seronegative. This sequence joins TRBV29-1 and TRBJ1-1, with a tentative D call TRBD1 (6 bases). The CDR3 nucleotides read TGCAGCGTAGCTACAGGGTCCCAGAACACTGAAGCTTTCTTT. Translation: CSVATGSQNTEAFF.